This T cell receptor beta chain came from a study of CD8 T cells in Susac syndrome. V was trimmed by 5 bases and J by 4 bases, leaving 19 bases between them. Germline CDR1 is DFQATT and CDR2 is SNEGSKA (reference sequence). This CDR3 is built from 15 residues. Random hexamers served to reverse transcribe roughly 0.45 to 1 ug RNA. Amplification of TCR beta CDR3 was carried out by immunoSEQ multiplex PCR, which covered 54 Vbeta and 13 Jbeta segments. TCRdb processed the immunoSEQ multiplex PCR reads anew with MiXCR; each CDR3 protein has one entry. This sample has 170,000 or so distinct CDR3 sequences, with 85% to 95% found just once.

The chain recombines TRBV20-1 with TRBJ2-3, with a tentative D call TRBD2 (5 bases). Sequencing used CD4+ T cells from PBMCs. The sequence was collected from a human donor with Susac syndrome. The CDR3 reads CSAPNDVSGSDTQYF. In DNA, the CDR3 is TGCAGTGCTCCTAACGACGTCTCGGGATCAGATACGCAGTATTTT.